One and the same sample provided the 29 T cell receptor beta chains below, sequenced in a study of identifying expanded T cells in peripheral blood. Data came from immunoSEQ multiplex PCR; TCRdb stores just in-frame clones and leaves some out. The sample lists roughly 100,000 clones, approximately 89% occurring once. The source material was blood. These receptors all come from a person between 18 and 75 years old in good health.

The V call is TRBV5-1, the J call TRBJ2-2, with 8 nucleotides matching TRBD1. There are 16 residues in the CDR3. Germline CDR1 SGHRS, CDR2 YFSETQ. V was pared by 1 base and J by 0 bases, with 2 bases of the junction left unmatched. The CDR3 here is CASSLQGAANTGELFF. In DNA, the CDR3 is TGCGCCAGCAGCTTGCAGGGGGCGGCGAACACCGGGGAGCTGTTTTTT.

The chain joins TRBV5-1 to TRBJ2-1, with TRBD2 matching over 13 bases. Trimming cost V 7 bases and J 8 bases; bases outside gene matches: 6. The CDR3 has 14 amino acids. The V gene's germline CDR1 is SGHRS and CDR2 YFSETQ. The CDR3 is CASEWTSGSDEQFF. CDR3 nucleotide sequence: TGCGCCAGCGAATGGACTAGCGGGAGTGATGAGCAGTTCTTC.

This rearrangement joins TRBV9 to TRBJ2-1; D remains ambiguous. The CDR3 is made up of 14 amino acids. Trimming cost V 0 bases and J 8 bases, with 12 bases left between them. Germline CDR1 is SGDLS and CDR2 is YYNGEE. The CDR3 loop reads CASSVGSASHEQFF. The CDR3 region has the DNA TGTGCCAGCAGCGTAGGTTCCGCAAGCCATGAGCAGTTCTTC. Using reference TRBV9 and TRBJ2-1 for the parts outside the CDR3, the full variable domain is DSGVTQTPKHLITATGQRVTLRCSPRSGDLSVYWYQQSLDQGLQFLIQYYNGEERAKGNILERFSAQQFPDLHSELNLSSLELGDSALYFCASSVGSASHEQFFGPGTRLTVL.

The rearrangement uses TRBV18 and TRBJ2-7, with TRBD1 matching over 7 bases. CDR1 and CDR2 from the germline V gene are KGHSH and LQKENI. The V and J ends lost 5 bases and 1 base, in that order; junction bases with no gene match: 8. The CDR3 is 15 amino acids. CDR3 amino acids: CASSEMPGQSYEQYF. The CDR3 DNA is TGTGCCAGCTCAGAAATGCCGGGACAGTCCTACGAGCAGTACTTC.

This clone was seen just once. The chain has TRBV2 and TRBJ2-2; D remains ambiguous. Trimming removed 5 bases from V and 6 bases from J, with 7 bases in between. CDR1 and CDR2 from the germline V gene are SNHLY and FYNNEI. CDR3 length: 12 residues. The DNA for the CDR3 is TGTGCCAGCAGTTTTCTGGCCGGGGAGCTGTTTTTT. Amino acid sequence: CASSFLAGELFF.

J is TRBJ2-5 and V is TRBV25-1; TRBD2 might be the D (5 bases). Per the germline V gene, CDR1 is MGHDK and CDR2 is SYGVNS. This CDR3 spans 14 amino acids. V was cut by 3 bases and J by 5 bases, with 13 bases left in between. The CDR3 coding sequence is TGTGCCAGCAGTGACCCCAGAAGGAGGGAGACCCAGTACTTC. This translates into CASSDPRRRETQYF.

V usage is TRBV19 and J usage is TRBJ1-5; D ambiguous. The CDR3 extends over 11 amino acids. V was shortened by 6 bases and J by 11 bases, with 11 bases between the two germline ends. Germline-derived CDR1 and CDR2 are LNHDA and SQIVND (reference sequence). CDR3 protein: CASRTSGSQHF. In DNA form, the CDR3 reads TGTGCCAGTAGAACTTCGGGTTCCCAGCATTTT.

The chain carries TRBV6-1 and TRBJ1-5; D unresolved. The CDR3 spans 15 residues. Germline loops: CDR1 MNHNS, CDR2 SASEGT. V gave up 6 bases and J gave up 2 bases, with 14 bases separating them. In DNA, the CDR3 is TGTGCCAGCAGCCCCGTTGGAGGAGGCAATCAGCCCCAGCATTTT. The encoded protein is CASSPVGGGNQPQHF.

CDR3 loop: CASGYQRLATSTDTQYF. CDR3 in DNA: TGTGCCAGCGGTTACCAGCGACTAGCGACAAGCACAGATACGCAGTATTTT. The chain has TRBV27 and TRBJ2-3; 8 nucleotides align to TRBD2. This CDR3 comprises 17 residues. The V gene's germline CDR1 is MNHEY and CDR2 SMNVEV (reference sequence). Unmatched junction bases numbered 13, after V lost 8 bases and J lost 0 bases.

The V and J genes are TRBV11-2 and TRBJ2-3; no clear D gene. Looked up from germline, CDR1 is SGHAT and CDR2 is FQNNGV. The CDR3 is made up of 13 amino acids. The V end lost 2 bases, the J end lost 2 bases, and 5 bases lay between the germline ends. CDR3 coding DNA: TGTGCCAGCAGCTTAAACCCCACAGATACGCAGTATTTT. It codes for CASSLNPTDTQYF.

This chain joins TRBV6-5 and TRBJ1-2; no firm D call. The germline V gene encodes CDR1 MNHEY and CDR2 SVGAGI. Trimming removed 0 bases from V and 4 bases from J, with 12 bases in between. The CDR3 has 15 amino acids. This chain's CDR3 is CASSYSIGNLYGYTF. The DNA of the CDR3 is TGTGCCAGCAGTTACTCTATAGGGAATCTCTATGGCTACACCTTC.

This sequence joins TRBV9 and TRBJ1-1, with a tentative D call TRBD1 (6 bases). V lost 2 bases to trimming and J lost 0 bases, with 14 bases between them. This CDR3 region has 16 residues. CDR1 SGDLS and CDR2 YYNGEE come from the germline V gene. This CDR3 is CASSVGTLSVNTEAFF. In DNA, the CDR3 is TGTGCCAGCAGCGTTGGGACACTCTCGGTGAACACTGAAGCTTTCTTT.

The chain combines TRBV19 with TRBJ1-2, with D unresolved. Germline values: CDR1 LNHDA, CDR2 SQIVND (reference sequence). The CDR3 sequence is 12 residues long. Trimming stripped 3 bases from V and 4 bases from J, with 6 bases between. The DNA of the CDR3 is TGTGCCAGTAGTATGTCCACCTATGGCTACACCTTC. Protein sequence: CASSMSTYGYTF.

This clone was detected only once. The rearrangement joins TRBV19 to TRBJ2-1, with a possible D match to TRBD2 (6 bases). The CDR3 is made up of 12 amino acids. Trimming took 5 bases from V and 8 from J, leaving 10 bases between them. In germline, CDR1 is LNHDA, CDR2 SQIVND (reference sequence). Here the CDR3 reads CASSPGVYEQFF. For the CDR3, the DNA is TGTGCCAGTAGTCCGGGGGTTTATGAGCAGTTCTTC.

The chain links TRBV2 to TRBJ2-3; D is perhaps TRBD2 (6 bases). The CDR3 covers 16 residues. Germline loops: CDR1 SNHLY, CDR2 FYNNEI. Trimming took 7 bases from V and 0 from J, leaving 17 bases between them. CDR3 nucleotides: TGTGCCAGCACCACCGGAGGGCCAAGGAGCACAGATACGCAGTATTTT. This codes for CASTTGGPRSTDTQYF.

This rearrangement joins TRBV11-1 to TRBJ2-7, with TRBD1 identical over 9 bases. The germline V gene has CDR1 SGHAT and CDR2 FQDESV (reference sequence). V shed 3 bases, J shed 4 bases, and the junction held 1 base outside the gene matches. The CDR3 length is 13 residues. The DNA of the CDR3 is TGTGCCAGCAGCTTGACAGGGGGTTACGAGCAGTACTTC. This sequence encodes CASSLTGGYEQYF.

This chain uses TRBV7-2 with TRBJ2-3; 7 bases are a match to TRBD1. Per germline, CDR1 SGHTA and CDR2 FQGNSA. The CDR3 is 13 amino acids. V was pared by 5 bases and J by 11 bases, with 10 bases of the junction left unmatched. CDR3 in amino acids: CASSTIRRDRQYF. As DNA, the CDR3 is TGTGCCAGCAGCACCATTCGCCGGGACAGGCAGTATTTT.

The chain joins TRBV2 to TRBJ1-2; D is possibly TRBD1 (5 bases). Trimming took off 11 bases at V and 1 base at J, with 23 bases between the two ends. This CDR3 contains 16 residues. Germline CDR1 SNHLY, CDR2 FYNNEI. The CDR3 loop reads CAGLSLGLRNNYGYTF. CDR3 in DNA: TGTGCCGGCTTAAGTCTGGGGCTACGCAATAACTATGGCTACACCTTC.

This chain links TRBV18 with TRBJ2-1; 9 nucleotides agree with TRBD1. There are 13 residues in the CDR3. From germline, CDR1 is KGHSH and CDR2 LQKENI. After removal of 8 bases from V and 8 bases from J, the junction contained 7 bases not matched to a gene. The CDR3 spells CASTGTGIDEQFF. Written as DNA, the CDR3 is TGTGCCAGCACCGGGACAGGGATCGATGAGCAGTTCTTC.

CDR3 loop: CASSSQLNTEAFF. CDR3 nucleotides: TGTGCCAGCAGCTCCCAGCTAAACACTGAAGCTTTCTTT. This chain connects TRBV11-2 to TRBJ1-1; D not resolved. Trimming cost V 4 bases and J 2 bases, with 8 bases left between them. The CDR3 totals 13 residues. Germline loops: CDR1 SGHAT, CDR2 FQNNGV.

The chain couples TRBV6-5 to TRBJ2-2; D ambiguous. Trimming pared 5 bases from V and 3 bases from J, leaving 1 base between. The CDR3 has 11 amino acids. Germline V gene data show CDR1 as MNHEY and CDR2 as SVGAGI. The CDR3 protein is CASSHTGELFF. CDR3 coding DNA: TGTGCCAGCAGTCACACCGGGGAGCTGTTTTTT.

V usage is TRBV29-1 and J usage is TRBJ1-1, with D possibly being TRBD1 (6 bases). The V gene lost 4 bases and the J gene lost 4 bases, with 10 bases spanning the gap. Germline lookup yields CDR1 SQVTM and CDR2 ANQGSEA. The CDR3 covers 12 residues. Here the CDR3 DNA reads TGCAGCGTTGTACTCAGGGGCACTGAAGCTTTCTTT. It encodes CSVVLRGTEAFF.

There are a few counts of this clone. J is TRBJ2-7 and V is TRBV2, with D possibly being TRBD2 (6 bases). V lost 3 bases, J lost 2 bases, and 8 bases lay in between. The CDR3 runs 13 residues. Germline V gene sequence: CDR1 SNHLY, CDR2 FYNNEI. CDR3 DNA: TGTGCCAGCAGTGACCGGGGGACCTACGAGCAGTACTTC. Translating it yields CASSDRGTYEQYF. The complete variable domain, with remaining parts taken from reference TRBV2 and TRBJ2-7, reads EPEVTQTPSHQVTQMGQEVILRCVPISNHLYFYWYRQILGQKVEFLVSFYNNEISEKSEIFDDQFSVERPDGSNFTLKIRSTKLEDSAMYFCASSDRGTYEQYFGPGTRLTVT.

This rearrangement joins TRBV19 to TRBJ2-7; 9 bases are shared with TRBD1. Germline V gene sequence: CDR1 LNHDA, CDR2 SQIVND (reference sequence). V trimming: 4 bases; J trimming: 3 bases; junction bases outside the gene matches: 7. This CDR3 has 15 residues. CDR3 bases: TGTGCCAGTAGTACCCGGACAGGGGCGAACTACGAGCAGTACTTC. Residues: CASSTRTGANYEQYF.

The table lists this clone with a few counts. A much larger clone differs from this one at a single base, so this may be a read error. The chain employs TRBV7-2 and TRBJ1-5; 7 nucleotides line up with TRBD1. J was trimmed by 3 bases and V by 4 bases; bases with no gene match: 3. This CDR3 comprises 14 residues. Germline V CDR1 and CDR2: SGHTA, FQGNSA. The chain's CDR3 is CASSSTGTNQPQHF. The CDR3, as DNA: TGTGCCAGCAGCTCGACAGGGACCAATCAGCCCCAGCATTTT.

Only one count was recorded for this clone. J is TRBJ2-7 and V is TRBV4-2; 11 bases are a match to TRBD2. Germline V gene data show CDR1 as LGHNA and CDR2 as YNFKEQ. CDR3 length equals 18 residues. V lost 0 bases and J lost 0; bases outside the gene matches: 7. The CDR3 sequence is CASSQDTTSGSLSYEQYF. Written as DNA, the CDR3 is TGTGCCAGCAGCCAAGATACTACTAGCGGGAGTCTCTCCTACGAGCAGTACTTC.

The genes are TRBV6-5 and TRBJ2-5; 9 bases match TRBD2. There are 15 residues in the CDR3. Losses at the gene ends were 3 bases for V and 2 bases for J; bases not matched to a gene: 4. The germline gives CDR1 MNHEY, CDR2 SVGAGI. CDR3 DNA: TGTGCCAGCAGTTATTCTAGCGGGGTACAAGAGACCCAGTACTTC. Encoded protein: CASSYSSGVQETQYF.

The rearrangement joins TRBV4-3 to TRBJ2-2; tentatively, D is TRBD2 (5 bases). Germline V CDR1 and CDR2: LGHNA, YSLEER. The ends were cut back, 2 bases at V and 4 bases at J, with 14 bases in the middle. The CDR3 is made up of 16 amino acids. CDR3 region: CASSQRSGYGTGELFF. CDR3 nucleotide sequence: TGCGCCAGCAGCCAAAGGTCGGGGTACGGCACCGGGGAGCTGTTTTTT.

In DNA form, the CDR3 reads TGTGCCAGCAGAAACCAGCATGGGGGGACGCACTACGAGCAGTACTTC. It is translated as CASRNQHGGTHYEQYF. The chain links TRBV28 to TRBJ2-7; maybe TRBD2 (6 bases). This CDR3 is built from 16 residues. CDR1 and CDR2 from the germline V gene are MDHEN and SYDVKM. The V end lost 6 bases, the J end lost 3 bases, and 21 bases lay between the germline ends.